A single sample gave rise to the 20 T cell receptor beta chains below, sequenced in a study of shared clonotypes between healthy human individuals. CD8 cells classed as naive were CD45RO-negative and positively selected for CCR7, excluding terminally differentiated effector memory CD45RA+ cells. The repertoire was sequenced with immunoSEQ multiplex PCR; TCRdb's copy has only in-frame clones and lacks some. The sample contains hundreds of thousands of clones, roughly 96% of which appear only once. What was sequenced was naive CD8+ T cells sorted from blood. Receptors originate from a woman between 25 and 40 years old in good health.

The chain employs TRBV7-2 and TRBJ2-1, with D perhaps being TRBD1 or TRBD2 (6 bases each). Germline V gene sequence: CDR1 SGHTA, CDR2 FQGNSA. The CDR3 covers 15 residues. V dropped 4 bases and J dropped 12 bases, with 22 bases sitting between them. This chain's CDR3 is CASSSRQARGVVQFF. CDR3 nucleotide sequence: TGTGCCAGCAGCTCTCGACAGGCGAGGGGGGTCGTGCAGTTCTTC.

Notes on this clone: Other DNA sequences in the same sample also yield this CDR3. The chain couples TRBV20-1 to TRBJ2-7; D is unclear. Per germline, CDR1 DFQATT and CDR2 SNEGSKA (reference sequence). This CDR3 has 11 amino acids. Trimming pared 5 bases from V and 1 base from J, leaving 6 bases between. The CDR3 sequence: CSALDSYEQYF. The CDR3 coding sequence is TGCAGTGCTCTTGATTCCTACGAGCAGTACTTC.

Worth noting for this clone: This sequence may be a read error, since a much larger clone differs from it by one base. The sample contains more than one DNA sequence encoding this CDR3. The chain carries TRBV5-4 and TRBJ2-7; D uncertain. Germline CDR1 SGHNT, CDR2 YYREEE (reference sequence). This CDR3 has 11 residues. V was pared by 4 bases and J by 3 bases, with 5 bases between. CDR3: CASSTDYEQYF. As DNA, the CDR3 is TGTGCCAGCAGCACGGACTACGAGCAGTACTTC.

As regards this clone: Relative to the germline gene, one junction end is altered; a read error may explain this. CDR3 protein: CASSEVVSGGTIF. In nucleotides, the CDR3 is TGTGCCAGCAGTGAAGTTGTTAGCGGGGGGACGATCTTC. This chain uses TRBV2 with TRBJ2-7; 10 bases map to TRBD2. Germline CDR1 and CDR2: SNHLY and FYNNEI. The CDR3 totals 13 residues.

This clone was observed a handful of times. This chain uses TRBV7-9 with TRBJ1-1; no definite D call. The CDR3 sequence is 14 residues long. CDR1 is SEHNR, CDR2 FQNEAQ, per germline (reference sequence). The V gene lost 1 base and the J gene lost 7 bases, with 13 bases spanning the gap. The CDR3 protein is CASSLVIAGFEAFF. CDR3 nucleotides: TGTGCCAGCAGCTTAGTTATCGCGGGGTTTGAAGCTTTCTTT.

This clone was observed a handful of times. This chain joins TRBV6-1 and TRBJ2-7, with D possibly being TRBD2 (6 bases). The ends were cut back, 1 base at V and 7 bases at J, with 20 bases in the middle. Germline V lookup: CDR1 MNHNS, CDR2 SASEGT. This CDR3 contains 16 residues. The CDR3 region has the DNA TGTGCCAGCAGTGAAGACCCGGGAGCTTTTTCTGGAGAGCAGTACTTC. Translated: CASSEDPGAFSGEQYF.

In DNA form, the CDR3 reads TGTGCCAGCAGTAGCAGGGGCCCGACCTACGAGCAGTACTTC. This codes for CASSSRGPTYEQYF. The chain recombines TRBV13 with TRBJ2-5, with TRBD1 as a possible D gene (6 bases). The last part of the DNA fits TRBJ2-7 better; the J call may be wrong. The CDR3 is 14 residues long. Germline-derived CDR1 and CDR2 are PRHDT and FYEKMQ (reference sequence).

To note about this clone: Other DNA sequences in this specimen translate into the identical CDR3. The rearrangement uses TRBV19 and TRBJ2-6; D ambiguous. Germline CDR1 LNHDA, CDR2 SQIVND (reference sequence). The ends were cut back, 7 bases at V and 0 bases at J, with 4 bases in the middle. The CDR3 consists of 13 residues. The CDR3, as DNA: TGTGCCAGTATCAGCTCTGGGGCCAACGTCCTGACTTTC. Protein product: CASISSGANVLTF.

This chain links TRBV5-1 with TRBJ1-2; TRBD1 matches at 12 bases. Germline values: CDR1 SGHRS, CDR2 YFSETQ. Unmatched junction bases numbered 4, after V lost 4 bases and J lost 6 bases. The CDR3 spans 14 residues. The CDR3 nucleotides read TGCGCCAGCAGCAGGGACAGGGGGCAGGATGGCTACACCTTC. Protein: CASSRDRGQDGYTF.

The genes are TRBV10-1 and TRBJ2-3, with unresolved D. The CDR3 spans 14 residues. Germline V CDR1 and CDR2: WNHNN, SYGVQD (reference sequence). V was cut by 3 bases and J by 2 bases, with 9 bases left in between. The CDR3: CASSDGHLTDTQYF. DNA for the CDR3: TGCGCCAGCAGTGACGGGCACCTCACAGATACGCAGTATTTT.

The chain employs TRBV9 and TRBJ2-7; D is unresolved. Germline V lookup: CDR1 SGDLS, CDR2 YYNGEE. V shed 0 bases and J shed 3 bases, with 10 bases lying between them. The CDR3 contains 14 residues. The CDR3 DNA is TGTGCCAGCAGCGTAGGTAGTAGCATCTACGAGCAGTACTTC. Translating it yields CASSVGSSIYEQYF.

The rearrangement uses TRBV7-9 and TRBJ2-2; D gene ambiguous. CDR3 length equals 13 residues. Trimming removed 2 bases at V and 6 bases at J, with 7 bases between. Germline CDR1 SEHNR, CDR2 FQNEAQ (reference sequence). The CDR3: CASSLNEAGELFF. The DNA of the CDR3 is TGTGCCAGCAGCTTAAATGAGGCCGGGGAGCTGTTTTTT.

The J gene is TRBJ2-1, the V gene TRBV6-6; the D gene is possibly TRBD2 (5 bases). V lost 2 bases and J 5 bases, leaving 10 bases between the germline ends. Germline CDR1 reads MNHNY; CDR2 reads SVGAGI (reference sequence). This CDR3 contains 14 residues. DNA for the CDR3: TGTGCCAGCAGTTACCTAACGGAGGACAATGAGCAGTTCTTC. It encodes CASSYLTEDNEQFF.

The chain has TRBV9 and TRBJ2-7, with 13 bases identical to TRBD2. After removal of 4 bases from V and 7 bases from J, the junction contained 8 bases not matched to a gene. The germline V gene encodes CDR1 SGDLS and CDR2 YYNGEE. The length of the CDR3 is 15 residues. The CDR3 is CASSSGLAGAREQYF. The DNA of the CDR3 is TGTGCCAGCAGCTCTGGACTAGCGGGAGCACGGGAGCAGTACTTC.

J is TRBJ2-1 and V is TRBV5-5; D is unresolved. The V gene lost 3 bases and the J gene lost 0 bases, with 13 bases spanning the gap. The CDR3 runs 16 residues. The germline V gene encodes CDR1 SGHKS and CDR2 YYEKEE (reference sequence). CDR3 residues: CASSYYLKSSYNEQFF. Here the CDR3 DNA reads TGTGCCAGCAGCTACTACCTTAAGAGCTCCTACAATGAGCAGTTCTTC.

The V call is TRBV28, the J call TRBJ2-3, with 9 bases fitting TRBD1. The germline CDR1 and CDR2 sequences are MDHEN and SYDVKM. J gave up 8 bases and V 5 bases, and 32 bases lay outside the gene matches. CDR3 length: 22 amino acids. CDR3 residues: CASSLPPVTGGADAEISTTQYF. The DNA for the CDR3 is TGTGCCAGCAGTCTACCGCCCGTCACAGGGGGCGCAGACGCGGAGATATCGACTACGCAGTATTTT. Using reference TRBV28 and TRBJ2-3 for the parts outside the CDR3, the full variable domain is DVKVTQSSRYLVKRTGEKVFLECVQDMDHENMFWYRQDPGLGLRLIYFSYDVKMKEKGDIPEGYSVSREKKERFSLILESASTNQTSMYLCASSLPPVTGGADAEISTTQYFGPGTRLTVL.

In this sample, this clone turned up once. V and J are TRBV11-2 and TRBJ2-7; 8 positions agree with TRBD2. CDR1 is SGHAT and CDR2 is FQNNGV in the germline V gene. This CDR3 has 16 residues. Germline trimming cut 1 base from V and 4 bases from J; bases unmatched to any gene: 9. The CDR3 spells CASSLVDGAGEYEQYF. The DNA for the CDR3 is TGTGCCAGCAGCTTAGTAGATGGAGCGGGGGAATACGAGCAGTACTTC.

V is TRBV13 and J is TRBJ2-2, with 11 bases fitting TRBD2. The trim removed 1 base at V and 5 bases at J, leaving 3 bases unmatched. Germline CDR1 PRHDT, CDR2 FYEKMQ (reference sequence). The CDR3 covers 16 residues. CDR3 protein: CASSLVLAGVTGELFF. The CDR3 DNA reads as TGTGCCAGCAGCTTAGTACTAGCGGGAGTTACCGGGGAGCTGTTTTTT.

V and J are TRBV15 and TRBJ2-2; D not certain. This CDR3 region has 13 residues. Germline CDR1 LNHNV, CDR2 YYDKDF (reference sequence). The V gene lost 1 base and the J gene lost 6 bases, with 6 bases spanning the gap. The CDR3, as DNA: TGTGCCACCAGCAGAGGACTTTCCGGGGAGCTGTTTTTT. This sequence encodes CATSRGLSGELFF.

The chain uses TRBV4-1 and TRBJ2-4; 7 nucleotides line up with TRBD2. Germline CDR1 is MGHRA and CDR2 is YSYEKL. V lost 4 bases and J lost 0; bases outside the gene matches: 12. The CDR3 is 18 residues long. The CDR3 bases are TGCGCCAGCAGCCCAAGTGCTAGCGGTACCCTAGCCAAAAACATTCAGTACTTC. Its protein is CASSPSASGTLAKNIQYF.